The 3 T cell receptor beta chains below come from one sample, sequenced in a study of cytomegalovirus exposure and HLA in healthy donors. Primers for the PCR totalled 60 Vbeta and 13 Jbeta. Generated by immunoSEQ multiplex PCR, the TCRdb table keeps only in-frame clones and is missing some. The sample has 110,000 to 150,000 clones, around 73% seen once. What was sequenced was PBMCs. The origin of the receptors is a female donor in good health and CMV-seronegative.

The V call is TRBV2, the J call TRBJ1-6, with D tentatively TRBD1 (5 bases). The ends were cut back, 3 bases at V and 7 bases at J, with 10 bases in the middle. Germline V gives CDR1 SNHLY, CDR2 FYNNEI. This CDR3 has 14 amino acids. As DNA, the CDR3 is TGTGCCAGCAGTGAGGTGGGGGGAAATTCACCCCTCCACTTT. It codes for CASSEVGGNSPLHF.

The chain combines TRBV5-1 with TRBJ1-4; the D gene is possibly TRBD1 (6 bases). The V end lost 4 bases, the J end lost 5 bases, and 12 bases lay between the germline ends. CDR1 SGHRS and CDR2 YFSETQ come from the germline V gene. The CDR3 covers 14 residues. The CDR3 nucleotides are TGCGCCAGCAGCCCTGGGACAAGAAATGAAAAACTGTTTTTT. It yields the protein CASSPGTRNEKLFF.

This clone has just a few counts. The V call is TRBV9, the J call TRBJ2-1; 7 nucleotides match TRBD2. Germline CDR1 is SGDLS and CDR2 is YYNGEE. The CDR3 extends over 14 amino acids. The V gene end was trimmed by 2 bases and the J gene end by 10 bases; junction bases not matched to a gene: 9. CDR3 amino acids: CASSVYPGGGEQFF. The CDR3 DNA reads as TGTGCCAGCAGCGTCTACCCGGGAGGCGGGGAGCAGTTCTTC.